The T cell receptor (beta chain) under discussion was sequenced for a study of cytomegalovirus exposure and HLA in healthy donors. The overall study: The use of the same platform for the roughly 130 validation repertoires and the roughly 700 first-cohort repertoires was reported by a later analysis. Study-wide points: First-cohort TCR clusters tended to co-occur in the 95 to 150 validation repertoires, a later analysis found.

Produced via immunoSEQ multiplex PCR; TCRdb's table is partial and in-frame only. This sample has some 140,000 clones; roughly nine tenths occur once, and the top ten carry about 10%. Remarks on this clone: The antigen is unknown.

Sample: PBMCs. The sequence was collected from a young woman in good health and CMV-seropositive.

The CDR3 DNA is TGTGCCAGCAGCCCGGCGGGGACAGACGAGCAGTACTTC. It codes for CASSPAGTDEQYF. The chain uses TRBV7-3 and TRBJ2-7; possibly TRBD1 for D (7 bases). The CDR3 length is 13 residues. Germline lookup yields CDR1 SGHTA and CDR2 FQGTGA. The V end was cut by 5 bases, the J end by 5 bases, with 13 bases between.